Following are 18 T cell receptor beta chains from one sample sequenced in a study of beta chain features in type 1 diabetes. The isolated RNA, all of it, was reverse transcribed, so expressed TCRB transcripts were what got sequenced. Using immunoSEQ multiplex PCR, the repertoire was profiled, and TCRdb retains in-frame clones only, with some absent. In the table there are about 900,000 clones, roughly 16% of which are singletons. Source material: naive CD4+ T cells from blood. The receptors here all came from a woman younger than 30 in good health.

This clone was picked up a small number of times. V usage is TRBV15 and J usage is TRBJ2-7, with TRBD1 matching 7 bases. This CDR3 region has 15 residues. Unmatched junction bases numbered 4, after V lost 2 bases and J lost 0 bases. The germline V gene has CDR1 LNHNV and CDR2 YYDKDF (reference sequence). CDR3 DNA sequence: TGTGCCACCAGCAGAAGACAGGGCCTCTCCTACGAGCAGTACTTC. It yields the protein CATSRRQGLSYEQYF. Full variable domain (rest looked up from reference TRBV15 and TRBJ2-7): DAMVIQNPRYQVTQFGKPVTLSCSQTLNHNVMYWYQQKSSQAPKLLFHYYDKDFNNEADTPDNFQSRRPNTSFCFLDIRSPGLGDTAMYLCATSRRQGLSYEQYFGPGTRLTVT.

In DNA, the CDR3 is TGTGCCAGCACCCCGACGGCGGATCGCTATGGCTACACCTTC. It is translated as CASTPTADRYGYTF. The J gene is TRBJ1-2, the V gene TRBV9; D gene unclear. Per the germline V gene, CDR1 is SGDLS and CDR2 is YYNGEE. The CDR3 loop spans 14 amino acids. V shed 6 bases and J shed 4 bases, with 16 bases lying between them.

The rearrangement uses TRBV6-6 and TRBJ1-4, with unresolved D. This CDR3 contains 15 residues. In germline, CDR1 is MNHNY, CDR2 SVGAGI (reference sequence). V lost 5 bases and J 7 bases, leaving 17 bases between the germline ends. The CDR3 loop reads CASSPNQWMTEKLFF. The CDR3 DNA reads as TGTGCCAGCAGTCCCAACCAGTGGATGACTGAAAAACTGTTTTTT.

As concerns this clone: The identical CDR3 is also encoded by other nucleotide sequences in the sample. J is TRBJ1-2 and V is TRBV18; 8 bases are a match to TRBD1. J lost 5 bases, V lost 3 bases, and 2 bases had no gene match. CDR1 and CDR2 (germline): KGHSH, LQKENI. The CDR3 spans 13 residues. In DNA, the CDR3 is TGTGCCAGCTCACCGGACAGGGAATATGGCTACACCTTC. Protein product: CASSPDREYGYTF.

In its sample, this clone was seen a few times. The chain combines TRBV5-6 with TRBJ2-5; TRBD2 aligns across 7 bases. Trimming took 0 bases from V and 1 from J; bases not matched to a gene: 3. There are 15 residues in the CDR3. In germline, CDR1 is SGHDT, CDR2 YYEEEE. CDR3 sequence (DNA): TGTGCCAGCAGCTTGGTAGGGACTATCCAAGAGACCCAGTACTTC. Translated, it gives CASSLVGTIQETQYF.

In this sample, this clone turned up a few times. This rearrangement joins TRBV25-1 to TRBJ2-1; TRBD1 matches 7 bases. Germline CDR1 reads MGHDK; CDR2 reads SYGVNS. CDR3 size: 12 residues. Trimming took 6 bases from V and 13 from J; bases not matched to a gene: 9. The CDR3 reads CASRGGVSDQFF. The CDR3 DNA is TGTGCCAGCAGAGGGGGCGTAAGTGATCAGTTCTTC.

The J gene is TRBJ1-5, the V gene TRBV7-9; D is unresolved. In germline, CDR1 is SEHNR, CDR2 FQNEAQ (reference sequence). This CDR3 region has 12 residues. Trimming took 4 bases from V and 6 from J, leaving 7 bases between them. The CDR3 DNA reads TGTGCCAGCAGCTCCCGGGGTCAGCCCCAGCATTTT. It yields the protein CASSSRGQPQHF.

This clone was picked up a small number of times. The chain employs TRBV6-6 and TRBJ2-7; possible D gene TRBD1, 5 bases. Deletions cut 7 bases from V and 6 bases from J, with 16 bases between. The CDR3 spans 13 residues. The germline V gene has CDR1 MNHNY and CDR2 SVGAGI (reference sequence). CDR3 in amino acids: CASILGDRGEQYF. The DNA of the CDR3 is TGTGCCAGCATTTTAGGGGATCGAGGCGAGCAGTACTTC.

This clone was found a few times. This rearrangement joins TRBV7-9 to TRBJ2-7; D is possibly TRBD1 (6 bases). V was shortened by 5 bases and J by 5 bases, with 13 bases between the two germline ends. The germline CDR1 and CDR2 sequences are SEHNR and FQNEAQ (reference sequence). The CDR3 contains 13 residues. Here the CDR3 reads CASSKPQGDEQYF. DNA for the CDR3: TGTGCCAGCAGCAAACCACAGGGTGACGAGCAGTACTTC.

The chain is built from TRBV5-1 and TRBJ1-2; 7 bases match TRBD1. CDR1 SGHRS and CDR2 YFSETQ come from the germline V gene. The CDR3 sequence is 15 residues long. The V gene end was trimmed by 3 bases and the J gene end by 2 bases; junction bases not matched to a gene: 7. The CDR3 protein is CASSSGRQGNYGYTF. The CDR3 nucleotides read TGCGCCAGCAGCTCAGGAAGACAGGGAAACTATGGCTACACCTTC.

The chain links TRBV7-3 to TRBJ2-1; TRBD2 matches at 9 bases. The CDR3 is made up of 14 amino acids. Per the germline V gene, CDR1 is SGHTA and CDR2 is FQGTGA. Losses at the gene ends were 1 base for V and 9 bases for J; bases not matched to a gene: 4. CDR3 bases: TGTGCCAGCAGCTTAAGCGGGAGGGCCGCTGAGCAGTTCTTC. It is translated as CASSLSGRAAEQFF.

This clone was counted only a few times. The rearrangement links TRBV4-2 to TRBJ2-7, with TRBD1 matching 10 bases. The CDR3 runs to 16 residues. The trim removed 0 bases at V and 10 bases at J, leaving 12 bases unmatched. The V gene's germline CDR1 is LGHNA and CDR2 YNFKEQ. The CDR3 DNA is TGTGCCAGCAGCCAAGATAGGGACAGGGGAGTAGTTTTTCAGTACTTC. Protein sequence: CASSQDRDRGVVFQYF.

The rearrangement links TRBV28 to TRBJ2-1; D not resolved. The CDR3 consists of 14 residues. Per the germline V gene, CDR1 is MDHEN and CDR2 is SYDVKM. Deletions cut 3 bases from V and 3 bases from J, with 9 bases between. DNA of the CDR3: TGTGCCAGCAGTTTGACTTCCAACTACAATGAGCAGTTCTTC. It codes for CASSLTSNYNEQFF.

The CDR3 loop reads CASRGSERGEQFF. The CDR3 DNA follows: TGTGCCAGCAGAGGGTCAGAGAGGGGTGAGCAGTTCTTC. The chain uses TRBV2 and TRBJ2-1; TRBD1 or TRBD2 may be the D gene (5 bases each). CDR1 is SNHLY, CDR2 FYNNEI, per germline. This CDR3 is built from 13 residues. V was shortened by 6 bases and J by 9 bases, with 15 bases between the two germline ends.

V is TRBV5-1 and J is TRBJ2-3; 12 bases agree with TRBD2. J gave up 5 bases and V 4 bases, and 8 bases lay outside the gene matches. Germline V lookup: CDR1 SGHRS, CDR2 YFSETQ. The CDR3 has 16 residues. CDR3 in DNA: TGCGCCAGCAGCCTCAGTTTACTAGCGGGAGGAGATACGCAGTATTTT. Its translation: CASSLSLLAGGDTQYF.

This clone was counted between two and nine times. The chain couples TRBV5-8 to TRBJ2-1, with 7 bases identical to TRBD2. CDR1 and CDR2 from the germline V gene are SGHTS and YDEGEE. The CDR3 has 13 amino acids. With 9 bases clipped from V and 4 bases from J, the junction kept 7 bases outside the gene matches. CDR3 in DNA: TGTGCCAACGCACTAGCGAATTACAATGAGCAGTTCTTC. Its protein is CANALANYNEQFF.

CDR3 loop: CASSLVAGGRGVYEQYF. CDR3 nucleotides: TGTGCCAGCAGCTTGGTAGCGGGAGGCAGGGGGGTTTACGAGCAGTACTTC. This chain joins TRBV7-2 and TRBJ2-7, with 10 bases that match TRBD2. CDR3 length equals 17 residues. Germline values: CDR1 SGHTA, CDR2 FQGNSA. V was clipped by 3 bases and J by 4 bases; unmatched bases: 12.

This clone was seen a handful of times. This chain connects TRBV2 to TRBJ2-7; D is unclear. The germline V gene has CDR1 SNHLY and CDR2 FYNNEI. The CDR3 is 14 amino acids. Trimming removed 2 bases from V and 2 bases from J, with 10 bases in between. The CDR3, as DNA: TGTGCCAGCAGTGAACGACGGATACCCTACGAGCAGTACTTC. Translation gives CASSERRIPYEQYF.